Listed below are T cell receptor beta chains from one sample, sequenced in a study of a mutant IDH1 vaccine in newly diagnosed glioma. Data came from immunoSEQ multiplex PCR; TCRdb stores just in-frame clones and leaves some out. Of roughly 120,000 clones in the sample, about 80% were seen once. Their antigens are not known. The material was PBMCs, obtained from a glioma patient whose treatment included an IDH1 peptide vaccine. These receptors came from a man aged 35-49 years with glioma. The CDR3 runs from the conserved cysteine through the conserved F or W. The D gene is left open where the match is weak. Size tells how often a clone was seen (once, few, many) or the class of an expanded clone, and some rows leave it out.

d_call	v_call	clone_size	j_call	cdr3_nt	cdr3_aa
.	TRBV18	.	TRBJ2-1	TGTGCCAGCTCACCAGAGGACGTCGGTTACAATGAGCAGTTCTTC	CASSPEDVGYNEQFF
.	TRBV28	.	TRBJ1-5	TGTGCCAGCAGGCAGACAGCTAGCAATCAGCCCCAGCATTTT	CASRQTASNQPQHF
.	TRBV14	.	TRBJ2-1	TGTGCCAGCGGAAACAATGAGCAGTTCTTC	CASGNNEQFF
.	TRBV13	once	TRBJ2-5	TGTGCCAGCAGCCCGGACCTCAGGGAGACCCAGTACTTC	CASSPDLRETQYF
.	TRBV29-1	.	TRBJ2-7	TGCAGCGTTACACCACTCAGGGGCGAGCAGTACTTC	CSVTPLRGEQYF
TRBD1	TRBV29-1	few	TRBJ1-2	TGCAGCGTGAAGGACAGGGGTGATGGCTACACCTTC	CSVKDRGDGYTF
.	TRBV6-5	once	TRBJ2-7	TGTGCCAGCAGTCAGGGGCCCTACGAGCAGTACTTC	CASSQGPYEQYF
.	TRBV27	.	TRBJ2-6	TGTGCCAGCAGTTACCTTACCTCTGGGGCCAACGTCCTGACTTTC	CASSYLTSGANVLTF
TRBD1	TRBV6-1	.	TRBJ2-3	TGTGCCAGCAGGAGGAGGACAGGACCCACAGATACGCAGTATTTT	CASRRRTGPTDTQYF
.	TRBV4-3	.	TRBJ1-2	TGCGCCAGCAGCCAAGATAGGGGTCCGGTGAGTGGCTACACCTTC	CASSQDRGPVSGYTF
.	TRBV13	.	TRBJ2-3	TGTGCCAGCAGCCTGCGGCGGGGGCCCCGCACAGATACGCAGTATTTT	CASSLRRGPRTDTQYF
.	TRBV15	.	TRBJ2-3	TGTGCCACCAGCAGAGGTTCAGATAGCACAGATACGCAGTATTTT	CATSRGSDSTDTQYF
TRBD1	TRBV29-1	once	TRBJ1-2	TGCAGCGTCGACCGGGACAGAAAAAAGGGCTACACCTTC	CSVDRDRKKGYTF
.	TRBV11-2	.	TRBJ2-7	TGTGCCAGCAGCCCAGGGGTTACCTACGAGCAGTACTTC	CASSPGVTYEQYF
.	TRBV5-6	.	TRBJ1-1	TGTGCCAGCAGCTGGGACACCCAAGGAACTGAAGCTTTCTTT	CASSWDTQGTEAFF
.	TRBV19	.	TRBJ1-2	TGTGCCAGTAGTTTCGGGGGTAACTATGGCTACACCTTC	CASSFGGNYGYTF
.	TRBV6-5	.	TRBJ2-7	TGTGCCAGCGGAATAAACCAATACGAGCAGTACTTC	CASGINQYEQYF
TRBD1	TRBV10-3	.	TRBJ1-6	TGTGCCATCAGTGGCAAGACAGGGATAAATTCACCCCTCCACTTT	CAISGKTGINSPLHF
.	TRBV5-1	.	TRBJ2-2	TGCGCCAGCAGCTTAAAGGGTCTGGCCGGGGAGCTGTTTTTT	CASSLKGLAGELFF
.	TRBV7-2	once	TRBJ1-1	TGTGCCAGCAGCTTGAGTCGATGGAACACTGAAGCTTTCTTT	CASSLSRWNTEAFF
.	TRBV5-1	.	TRBJ2-2	TGCGCCAGCAGCGGAGGGGGCCCCGGGGAGCTGTTTTTT	CASSGGGPGELFF
TRBD2	TRBV27	.	TRBJ2-7	TGTGCCAGCAGGGTAGCGGGAGAAAACGAGCAGTACTTC	CASRVAGENEQYF
TRBD1	TRBV18	.	TRBJ2-7	TGTGCCAGCTCACTTAAGTCGACAGGGTCAACCTACGAGCAGTACTTC	CASSLKSTGSTYEQYF
.	TRBV5-4	.	TRBJ2-7	TGTGCCAGCAGCTTGGCGGACCGCTACGAGCAGTACTTC	CASSLADRYEQYF
.	TRBV4-2	.	TRBJ2-7	TGTGCCAGCAGCCAAGATTCCGACAGGCGCTACGAGCAGTACTTC	CASSQDSDRRYEQYF
.	TRBV6-5	.	TRBJ1-2	TGTGCCAGCACCCCCACAGGGAACTATGGCTACACCTTC	CASTPTGNYGYTF
.	TRBV2	.	TRBJ1-2	TGTGCCAGCAGGGAGTCGCGCAGGGAAAAAATGGGGAATGGCTACACCTTC	CASRESRREKMGNGYTF
.	TRBV20-1	.	TRBJ2-1	TGCAGTGCTAGGAGCATTTCTGAGCAGTTCTTC	CSARSISEQFF
.	TRBV15	few	TRBJ1-1	TGTGCCACCAGCAGAGAGAGAAAAGGATTCGAAGCTTTCTTT	CATSRERKGFEAFF
.	TRBV6-5	.	TRBJ1-6	TGTGCCAGCAGCCCGACAGCTTTTAATTCACCCCTCCACTTT	CASSPTAFNSPLHF
.	TRBV5-1	.	TRBJ2-3	TGCGCCAGCAGCTTGAACGGCGGCACAGATACGCAGTATTTT	CASSLNGGTDTQYF
.	TRBV11-2	.	TRBJ1-1	TGTGCCAGCAGCCACAACACTGAAGCTTTCTTT	CASSHNTEAFF
.	TRBV4-3	.	TRBJ2-1	TGCGCCAGCAGCCAAGATGCGGAGGGCCTTTACAATGAGCAGTTCTTC	CASSQDAEGLYNEQFF
.	TRBV6-6	.	TRBJ2-1	TGTGCCAGCACCTGGGGCAATGAGCAGTTCTTC	CASTWGNEQFF
.	TRBV7-6	.	TRBJ2-1	TGTGCCAGCAGCTTAGAGGGAGATGAGCAGTTCTTC	CASSLEGDEQFF
TRBD1	TRBV6-5	.	TRBJ2-7	TGTGCCACCTCGCTAGGGGGACAGGCCCCTCTGCAGTACTTC	CATSLGGQAPLQYF
.	TRBV10-3	.	TRBJ1-2	TGTGCCATCAGTGAGGGGGCGCACGGCTACACCTTC	CAISEGAHGYTF
TRBD1	TRBV5-4	.	TRBJ1-4	TGTGCCAGCAGCTTGGGTGGTACAGGGGCAACTAATGAAAAACTGTTTTTT	CASSLGGTGATNEKLFF
TRBD1	TRBV9	once	TRBJ1-2	TGTGCCAGCAGCGTAAACAGGGGATACTATGGCTACACCTTC	CASSVNRGYYGYTF
.	TRBV5-5	.	TRBJ1-3	TGTGCCAGCAGCTTGAGTACATTGGGGGGAAACACCATATATTTT	CASSLSTLGGNTIYF
.	TRBV21-1	.	TRBJ2-3	TGTGCCAGCAGCAAAGTAAGAGTGACCCTCCTTAACACAGATACGCAGTATTTT	CASSKVRVTLLNTDTQYF
.	TRBV28	.	TRBJ2-4	TGTGCCACCATCTCCCCCCTAGCCAAAAACATTCAGTACTTC	CATISPLAKNIQYF
.	TRBV7-9	.	TRBJ1-2	TGTGCCAGCAGCTTAGGGTCTGTGGCTAACTATGGCTACACCTTC	CASSLGSVANYGYTF
.	TRBV18	.	TRBJ2-6	TGTGCCAGCTCCACACCACTCCCCAACTCTGGGGCCAACGTCCTGACTTTC	CASSTPLPNSGANVLTF
.	TRBV19	.	TRBJ2-3	TGTGCCAGTAGTTTGGGGGCTAGCGAAGATACGCAGTATTTT	CASSLGASEDTQYF
TRBD1	TRBV19	.	TRBJ2-3	TGTGCCAGTAGTCCCGGACAGGGACCAGATACGCAGTATTTT	CASSPGQGPDTQYF
TRBD2	TRBV11-2	.	TRBJ2-5	TGTGCCAGCGCGGGGTTTAGCGGGAGGGCCGATCCCCAAGAGACCCAGTACTTC	CASAGFSGRADPQETQYF
TRBD2	TRBV9	.	TRBJ2-3	TGTGCCAGCAGCGTAGGGACTAGCGAAAGCACAGATACGCAGTATTTT	CASSVGTSESTDTQYF